These 9 T cell receptor beta chains originate from one sample sequenced in a study of T cells in Graves' hyperthyroidism and ophthalmopathy. Using RNA transcripts as the source, TCR beta CDR3 regions were amplified. HTBI primers drove first-round RT-PCR of the TCR CDR3. Via MiXCR, TCRdb re-called the multiplex PCR reads, giving one row per CDR3 protein. The table records fewer than 450,000 distinct CDR3 sequences, around 15% of them present only once. Sequences were obtained from blood. The receptors come from a woman aged 60-75 years with Graves' ophthalmopathy.

In its sample, this clonotype was seen many times. V gene TRBV6-1 combines with J gene TRBJ2-7; maybe TRBD1 (5 bases). From germline, CDR1 is MNHNS and CDR2 SASEGT. This CDR3 spans 15 amino acids. V lost 6 bases and J lost 3, with 18 bases in between. The CDR3 DNA reads TGTGCCAGCAGGCAAACGGCCAGGGAAGGCTACGAGCAGTACTTC. Its protein product is CASRQTAREGYEQYF.

The table lists this clonotype with many counts. The chain employs TRBV4-1 and TRBJ1-5; D remains ambiguous. The germline CDR1 and CDR2 sequences are MGHRA and YSYEKL. The CDR3 is 13 residues long. V was trimmed by 3 bases and J by 3 bases, leaving 6 bases between them. This CDR3 reads CASSQAHNQPQHF. The CDR3 DNA sequence: TGCGCCAGCAGCCAGGCTCACAATCAGCCCCAGCATTTT.

The chain employs TRBV20-1 and TRBJ1-5; maybe TRBD1 (6 bases). With 1 base removed from V and 6 bases from J, the gap between germline ends came to 19 bases. The CDR3 is 16 residues long. CDR1 and CDR2 (germline): DFQATT, SNEGSKA (reference sequence). CDR3 nucleotide sequence: TGCAGTGCTAGAGGCCCCCCTGGGGGCGGAGGTCAGCCCCAGCATTTT. The encoded protein is CSARGPPGGGGQPQHF.

This clonotype was recorded at least ten times. This chain links TRBV7-2 with TRBJ2-2; 7 bases agree with TRBD1. The V and J ends lost 0 bases and 4 bases, in that order; junction bases with no gene match: 2. This CDR3 has 15 amino acids. Germline-derived CDR1 and CDR2 are SGHTA and FQGNSA. In nucleotides, the CDR3 is TGTGCCAGCAGCTTAGCATCAGGGGGCACCGGGGAGCTGTTTTTT. Translation: CASSLASGGTGELFF.

This clonotype was counted many times. The J gene is TRBJ2-5, the V gene TRBV5-1; D remains unclear. V was cut by 0 bases and J by 5 bases, with 11 bases left in between. There are 14 residues in the CDR3. Germline assignment: CDR1 SGHRS and CDR2 YFSETQ. The CDR3 is CASSLVSNWETQYF. The CDR3 region has the DNA TGCGCCAGCAGCTTGGTTAGCAACTGGGAGACCCAGTACTTC.

The V gene is TRBV6-1, the J gene TRBJ2-7; D is perhaps TRBD1 or TRBD2 (5 bases each). V was pared by 4 bases and J by 0 bases, with 16 bases between. The CDR3 spans 16 residues. Germline CDR1 reads MNHNS; CDR2 reads SASEGT. CDR3 sequence (DNA): TGTGCCAGCAGTGCCTACTGGGACGTAAGCTCCTACGAGCAGTACTTC. It translates to CASSAYWDVSSYEQYF.

The genes are TRBV6-9 and TRBJ2-3; TRBD2 aligns across 9 bases. Unmatched junction bases numbered 9, after V lost 4 bases and J lost 4 bases. The CDR3 extends over 16 amino acids. The germline gives CDR1 MNHGY, CDR2 SVAAGI. The CDR3 nucleotides are TGTGCCAGCAGTTCCGGGATAGCGGGAGTGTCAGATACGCAGTATTTT. Its protein is CASSSGIAGVSDTQYF.

This clonotype was seen many times. This chain connects TRBV10-1 to TRBJ1-4; D possibly corresponds to TRBD1 (6 bases). Germline lookup yields CDR1 WNHNN and CDR2 SYGVQD (reference sequence). This CDR3 region has 14 residues. The V gene lost 5 bases and the J gene lost 8 bases, with 15 bases spanning the gap. The DNA for the CDR3 is TGCGCCAGCAGTCCCGACGGGGGGGGCGAAAAACTGTTTTTT. Its translation: CASSPDGGGEKLFF.

In its sample, this clonotype was seen many times. The chain recombines TRBV18 with TRBJ2-7; 7 bases fit TRBD2. This CDR3 spans 14 amino acids. Germline V gene data show CDR1 as KGHSH and CDR2 as LQKENI. With V trimmed by 6 bases and J by 6 bases, 11 bases remained unmatched. As DNA, the CDR3 is TGTGCCAGCTCCCCCCTCGTGCGGGAGAGCGAGCAGTACTTC. Amino acid sequence: CASSPLVRESEQYF.